This TCR beta chain was identified during a study of blood T cell repertoires in COVID-19. This clone occurred a few times. Here immunoSEQ multiplex PCR was the method, and the copy in TCRdb shows in-frame clones only, minus some. The sample has 110,000 or so clones; 85% to 90% are singletons. With 4 bases clipped from V and 6 bases from J, the junction kept 5 bases outside the gene matches. Per germline, CDR1 SGHTA and CDR2 FQGTGA. This CDR3 region has 16 residues. This sequence joins TRBV7-3 and TRBJ2-3; 15 bases line up with TRBD2. The sample taken for sequencing was peripheral blood. The TCR sequence derives from a woman in her fifties or sixties with acute or convalescent COVID-19. CDR3 DNA sequence: TGTGCCAGCAGCTCCGGACTAGCGGGGGGGCCGGATACGCAGTATTTT. This codes for CASSSGLAGGPDTQYF.